This T cell receptor beta chain comes out of a study of T cells in Graves' hyperthyroidism and ophthalmopathy. Study background: Peripheral blood draws took place at initial diagnosis, ahead of any treatment.

The CDR3 length is 11 residues. Germline-derived CDR1 and CDR2 are SGHDN and FVKESK. The V gene lost 4 bases and the J gene lost 5 bases, with 6 bases spanning the gap. This clonotype came up many times. The source material, RNA transcripts, was used to amplify TCR beta CDR3 regions. First-round RT-PCR of the TCR CDR3 relied on the HTBI primer set. MiXCR was run by TCRdb on the multiplex PCR reads, yielding one entry per CDR3 protein. The sample contains under 300,000 distinct CDR3 sequences, 20% to 25% of which appear only once. This chain joins TRBV14 and TRBJ2-7; TRBD1 might be the D (6 bases). The receptor was derived from a man between 40 and 49 years old with Graves' hyperthyroidism that later progressed to Graves' ophthalmopathy. Sequencing was done on a sample of blood. The CDR3 here is CASSPGDEQYF. As DNA, the CDR3 is TGTGCCAGCAGCCCAGGGGACGAGCAGTACTTC.